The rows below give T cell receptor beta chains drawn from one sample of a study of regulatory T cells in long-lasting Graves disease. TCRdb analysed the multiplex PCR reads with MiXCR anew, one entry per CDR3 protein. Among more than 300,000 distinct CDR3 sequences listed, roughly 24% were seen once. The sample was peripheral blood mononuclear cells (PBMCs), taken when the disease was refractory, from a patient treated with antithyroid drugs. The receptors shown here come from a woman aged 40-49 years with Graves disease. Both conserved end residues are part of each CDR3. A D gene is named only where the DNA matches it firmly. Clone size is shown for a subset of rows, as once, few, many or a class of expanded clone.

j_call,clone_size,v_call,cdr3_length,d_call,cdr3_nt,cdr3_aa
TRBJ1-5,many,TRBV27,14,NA,TGTGCCAGCAGTTTAGCAACGGATAGCCAGCCCCAGCATTTT,CASSLATDSQPQHF
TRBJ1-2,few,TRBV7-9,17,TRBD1,TGTGCCAGCAGCTCTCCAATCCCTAATGGACAGGGCCCTGGCTACACCTTC,CASSSPIPNGQGPGYTF
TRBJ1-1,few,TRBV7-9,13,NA,TGTGCCAGCAGCTTAGAAGAGGTCACTGAAGCTTTCTTT,CASSLEEVTEAFF
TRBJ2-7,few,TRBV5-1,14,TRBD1,TGCGCCAGCAGCCCTGGACAGGGGAAAGACGAGCAGTACTTC,CASSPGQGKDEQYF
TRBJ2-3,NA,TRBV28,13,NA,TGTGCCAGCAGTTCCACAGGGTTAGATACGCAGTATTTT,CASSSTGLDTQYF
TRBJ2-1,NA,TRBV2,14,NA,TGTGCCAGCAGTGGTTGGGGGGTAGACAATGAGCAGTTCTTC,CASSGWGVDNEQFF
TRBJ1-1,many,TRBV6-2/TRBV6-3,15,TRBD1,TGTGCCAGCAGTTCCGGGACAGGGGGTCTTACTGAAGCTTTCTTT,CASSSGTGGLTEAFF
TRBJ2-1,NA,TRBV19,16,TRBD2,TGTGCCAGTAGCACGGGGGGGCTAGCGAAAGGGAATGAGCAGTTCTTC,CASSTGGLAKGNEQFF
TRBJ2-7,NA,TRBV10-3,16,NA,TGTGCCATCAGTAGGCTTACAGGGAGGAGCTCCTACGAGCAGTACTTC,CAISRLTGRSSYEQYF
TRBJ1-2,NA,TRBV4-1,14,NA,TGCGCCAGCAGCCAAGACCGCGGCCCCTATGGCTACACCTTC,CASSQDRGPYGYTF
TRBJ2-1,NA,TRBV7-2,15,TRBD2,TGTGCCAGCAGCTTAACCCCTAGCGGGAGTTATGAGCAGTTCTTC,CASSLTPSGSYEQFF
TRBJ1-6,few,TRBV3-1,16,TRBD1,TGTGCCAGCAGCCAGCTATCGGCAGGGGGCGAATCACCCCTCCACTTT,CASSQLSAGGESPLHF
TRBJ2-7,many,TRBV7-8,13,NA,TGTGCCAGCAGCTCGGGGCCCCCCTACGAGCAGTACTTC,CASSSGPPYEQYF
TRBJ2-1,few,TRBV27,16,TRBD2,TGTGCCAGCAGTTTATCCCCGGGACTAGCGGGCGGAAAGCAGTTCTTC,CASSLSPGLAGGKQFF
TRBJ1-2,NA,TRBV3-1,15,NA,TGTGCCAGCAGCAACTCAGGCACCTCTAACTATGGCTACACCTTC,CASSNSGTSNYGYTF
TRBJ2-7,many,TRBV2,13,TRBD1,TGTGCCAGCAGATGGACAGGGCGGAGCGAGCAGTACTTC,CASRWTGRSEQYF
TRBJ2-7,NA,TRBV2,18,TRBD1,TGTGCCAGCAGCCCCAGAAAGCAAAAAGGGACAGTGTCCTACGAGCAGTACTTC,CASSPRKQKGTVSYEQYF
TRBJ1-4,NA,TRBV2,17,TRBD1,TGTGCCAGCAGACGGACAGGGTCAACACTCGCCGGCGGGAAACTGTTTTTT,CASRRTGSTLAGGKLFF
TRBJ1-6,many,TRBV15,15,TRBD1,TGTGCCACCAGCAGATACCGGGACAGGGCTTCACCCCTCCACTTT,CATSRYRDRASPLHF
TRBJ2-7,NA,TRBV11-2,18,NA,NA,CASSVTFGALASSYEQYF
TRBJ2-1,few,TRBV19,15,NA,TGTGCCAGTAGTCTCCTAGTGCCGGGCTACAATGAGCAGTTCTTC,CASSLLVPGYNEQFF
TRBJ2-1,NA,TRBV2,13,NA,TGTGCCAGCGGACTTGGGGCGTACAATGAGCAGTTCTTC,CASGLGAYNEQFF
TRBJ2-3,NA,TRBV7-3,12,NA,TGTGCCAGCAGCCCGGACGGAGATACGCAGTATTTT,CASSPDGDTQYF
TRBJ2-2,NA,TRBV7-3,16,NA,TGTGCCAGCAGCCCGGGCGGCTCGGCGAACACCGGGGAGCTGTTTTTT,CASSPGGSANTGELFF
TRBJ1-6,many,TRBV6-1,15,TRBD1,TGTGCCAGCAGTCCTGGGACAGGGGGTAATTCACCCCTCCACTTT,CASSPGTGGNSPLHF
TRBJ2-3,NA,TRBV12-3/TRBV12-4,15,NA,TGTGCCAGCAGCCCCCTGGGATGGGGCACAGATACGCAGTATTTT,CASSPLGWGTDTQYF
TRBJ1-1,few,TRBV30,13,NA,TGTGCCTGGAGTGTAATCGGGGGGACTGAAGCTTTCTTT,CAWSVIGGTEAFF
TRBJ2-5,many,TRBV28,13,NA,TGTGCCAGCAGTATGGCAGCGGGAGAGACCCAGTACTTC,CASSMAAGETQYF
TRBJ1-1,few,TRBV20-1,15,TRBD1,TGCAGTGCTATCCCCGGACAGGGGGCGGACACTGAAGCTTTCTTT,CSAIPGQGADTEAFF
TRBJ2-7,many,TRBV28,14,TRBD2,TGTGCCAGCAGTTTTCGCGGGAGGGCCAACGAGCAGTACTTC,CASSFRGRANEQYF
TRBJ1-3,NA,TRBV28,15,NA,TGTGCCAGCAGTTTAGGGGGGTCCGCTGGAAACACCATATATTTT,CASSLGGSAGNTIYF
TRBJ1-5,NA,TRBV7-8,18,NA,TGTGCCAGCAGCTTATATGTTCGCGGCACCCTTAGCAATCAGCCCCAGCATTTT,CASSLYVRGTLSNQPQHF
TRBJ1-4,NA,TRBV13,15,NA,TGTGCCAGCAGCCCTCCTTGGGGGGTAGGCGAAAAACTGTTTTTT,CASSPPWGVGEKLFF
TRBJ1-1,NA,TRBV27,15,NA,TGTGCCAGCACCCCCGTTGGGTGGGGGTTCACTGAAGCTTTCTTT,CASTPVGWGFTEAFF
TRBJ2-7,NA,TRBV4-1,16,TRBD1,TGCGCCAGCAGCCAAGATCCGGGACAGGGTCGGTACGAGCAGTACTTC,CASSQDPGQGRYEQYF
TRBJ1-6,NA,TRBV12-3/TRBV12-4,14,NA,TGTGCCAGCAGTTTACAGGGGCATAGTTCACCCCTCCACTTT,CASSLQGHSSPLHF
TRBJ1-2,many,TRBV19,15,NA,TGTGCCAGTACCACTAGCCGGGCAAACAACTATGGCTACACCTTC,CASTTSRANNYGYTF
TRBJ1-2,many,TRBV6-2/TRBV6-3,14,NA,TGTGCCAGCAGTGAAGGCGACAGACTATATGGCTACACCTTC,CASSEGDRLYGYTF
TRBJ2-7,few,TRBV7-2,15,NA,TGTGCCAGCAGCTTATGGGACCGTAGCTCCTACGAGCAGTACTTC,CASSLWDRSSYEQYF
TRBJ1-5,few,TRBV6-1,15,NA,TGTGCCAGCAGTAAACAGGAGTATAGCAATCAGCCCCAGCATTTT,CASSKQEYSNQPQHF
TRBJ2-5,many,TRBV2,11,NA,TGTGCCAGCAGTGTCTGGGAGACCCAGTACTTC,CASSVWETQYF
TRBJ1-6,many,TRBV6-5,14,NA,TGTGCCAGCAGTTACGGGTGGAGCTACTCACCCCTCCACTTT,CASSYGWSYSPLHF